Following are 18 T cell receptor beta chains from one sample sequenced in a study of shared clonotypes between healthy human individuals. Sequenced by immunoSEQ multiplex PCR; TCRdb stores in-frame clones only, minus some. The sample records about 2 million clones, about 95% being singletons. It was CD45RO-negative cells, positively selected for CCR7, that made up naive CD8 cells, with terminally differentiated effector memory CD45RA+ cells excluded. The specimen sequenced was naive CD8+ T cells sorted from blood. The receptors were sampled from a young man in good health.

The chain combines TRBV9 with TRBJ1-2; 8 positions agree with TRBD1. The ends lost 3 bases at V and 5 bases at J; junction bases unmatched: 9. The germline V gene has CDR1 SGDLS and CDR2 YYNGEE. This CDR3 comprises 15 residues. The CDR3 region is CASSANQGASYGYTF. As DNA, the CDR3 is TGTGCCAGCAGCGCGAATCAGGGGGCAAGTTATGGCTACACCTTC.

For the CDR3, the DNA is TGCGCCAGCAGCCAAGATAGTCGGGGGACAGGGTTAGGTGAGCAGTTCTTC. Translation gives CASSQDSRGTGLGEQFF. J is TRBJ2-1 and V is TRBV4-3; the match to TRBD1 covers 9 bases. Trimming took 0 bases from V and 9 from J; bases not matched to a gene: 12. The germline V gene encodes CDR1 LGHNA and CDR2 YSLEER. The CDR3 spans 17 residues.

This clone has only a few counts. The sample contains more than one DNA sequence encoding this CDR3. The chain couples TRBV27 to TRBJ1-6; D uncertain. Between the trimmed V and J ends, which lost 2 bases and 0 bases, there was a span of 5 bases. The CDR3 is 15 residues long. CDR1 and CDR2 from the germline V gene are MNHEY and SMNVEV (reference sequence). In DNA form, the CDR3 reads TGTGCCAGCAGTTTAGGCCTCTCCTATAATTCACCCCTCCACTTT. Protein sequence: CASSLGLSYNSPLHF.

This rearrangement joins TRBV7-3 to TRBJ2-5; D not resolved. V lost 0 bases and J 4 bases, leaving 6 bases between the germline ends. CDR3 size: 13 residues. Germline loops: CDR1 SGHTA, CDR2 FQGTGA. In DNA, the CDR3 is TGTGCCAGCAGCTTAACAGGGATAGAGACCCAGTACTTC. It translates to CASSLTGIETQYF.

The chain has TRBV27 and TRBJ2-5; 7 bases map to TRBD1. This CDR3 has 14 residues. V lost 6 bases to trimming and J lost 3 bases; unmatched junction nucleotides: 7. The germline V gene has CDR1 MNHEY and CDR2 SMNVEV (reference sequence). The CDR3 protein is CASRASGTEETQYF. The CDR3 DNA is TGTGCCAGCAGAGCATCCGGGACAGAAGAGACCCAGTACTTC.

V and J are TRBV9 and TRBJ1-1; weak D call: TRBD1 (6 bases). Germline V CDR1 and CDR2: SGDLS, YYNGEE. The CDR3 loop spans 13 amino acids. Trimming cost V 0 bases and J 7 bases, with 10 bases left between them. CDR3 residues: CASSVEGGDEAFF. DNA of the CDR3: TGTGCCAGCAGCGTAGAGGGGGGCGATGAAGCTTTCTTT.

This chain connects TRBV10-3 to TRBJ2-7, with 7 bases identical to TRBD2. The germline gives CDR1 ENHRY, CDR2 SYGVKD. V shed 0 bases, J shed 4 bases, and the junction held 12 bases outside the gene matches. This CDR3 has 17 amino acids. The CDR3 sequence is CAISESFGAGRDYEQYF. The CDR3 DNA reads TGTGCCATCAGTGAGTCGTTCGGAGCGGGGCGGGATTACGAGCAGTACTTC.

V and J are TRBV5-6 and TRBJ1-2, with 10 positions matching TRBD1. The CDR3 runs to 13 residues. V lost 3 bases to trimming and J lost 8 bases; unmatched junction nucleotides: 4. The germline V gene has CDR1 SGHDT and CDR2 YYEEEE. CDR3 protein: CASSWGQGLGYTF. CDR3 coding DNA: TGTGCCAGCAGCTGGGGACAGGGGTTAGGCTACACCTTC.

V is TRBV5-1 and J is TRBJ2-7; TRBD2 matches at 7 bases. CDR1 and CDR2 from the germline V gene are SGHRS and YFSETQ. Trimming removed 0 bases from V and 4 bases from J; junction bases left unmatched: 7. The CDR3 contains 15 residues. The CDR3 spells CASSLAREVPYEQYF. Written as DNA, the CDR3 is TGCGCCAGCAGCTTGGCCCGGGAGGTGCCTTACGAGCAGTACTTC.

The rearrangement links TRBV10-3 to TRBJ2-7; D gene ambiguous. The V gene lost 8 bases and the J gene lost 0 bases, with 17 bases spanning the gap. Germline V gene sequence: CDR1 ENHRY, CDR2 SYGVKD. The CDR3 extends over 15 amino acids. In DNA, the CDR3 is TGTGCCATCGCAAACATGCTAGAGAGCTCCTACGAGCAGTACTTC. Translation: CAIANMLESSYEQYF.

This chain connects TRBV7-9 to TRBJ2-7, with 9 bases fitting TRBD1. This CDR3 contains 17 residues. Germline V gene sequence: CDR1 SEHNR, CDR2 FQNEAQ (reference sequence). V lost 4 bases to trimming and J lost 3 bases; unmatched junction nucleotides: 13. CDR3 in amino acids: CASSSDRGFSRIYEQYF. The CDR3 DNA follows: TGTGCCAGCAGCTCGGACAGGGGATTTTCGAGGATCTACGAGCAGTACTTC.

The chain is built from TRBV2 and TRBJ1-4; tentatively, D is TRBD1 (6 bases). Germline-derived CDR1 and CDR2 are SNHLY and FYNNEI. Deletions cut 0 bases from V and 4 bases from J, with 15 bases between. The length of the CDR3 is 17 residues. The CDR3 DNA reads TGTGCCAGCAGTGAAGCAGAGCCCGGGGGCTATAATGAAAAACTGTTTTTT. This codes for CASSEAEPGGYNEKLFF.

The J gene is TRBJ2-3, the V gene TRBV7-2; D remains unclear. CDR1 and CDR2 from the germline V gene are SGHTA and FQGNSA. Deletions cut 5 bases from V and 3 bases from J, with 21 bases between. The CDR3 contains 17 residues. The chain's CDR3 is CASSPTAAGWETDTQYF. CDR3 DNA: TGTGCCAGCAGCCCAACCGCTGCCGGTTGGGAAACAGATACGCAGTATTTT.

V usage is TRBV6-1 and J usage is TRBJ1-1; no clear D. CDR1 and CDR2 (germline): MNHNS, SASEGT. V was pared by 3 bases and J by 0 bases, with 11 bases between. The CDR3 has 15 amino acids. DNA for the CDR3: TGTGCCAGCAGTGAGCGGGTGGTGATGAACACTGAAGCTTTCTTT. It translates to CASSERVVMNTEAFF.

For this clone: Other DNA sequences in the sample encode the same CDR3. The chain employs TRBV4-1 and TRBJ2-7; 8 bases line up with TRBD2. The CDR3 length is 15 residues. Germline values: CDR1 MGHRA, CDR2 YSYEKL. Trimming took 0 bases from V and 4 from J; bases not matched to a gene: 5. CDR3 loop: CASSQEAGAGYEQYF. The CDR3, as DNA: TGCGCCAGCAGCCAAGAAGCGGGGGCCGGGTACGAGCAGTACTTC.

The table lists this clone with a few counts. This rearrangement joins TRBV7-9 to TRBJ1-2, with D possibly matching TRBD1 (5 bases). The germline V gene encodes CDR1 SEHNR and CDR2 FQNEAQ (reference sequence). Trimming removed 3 bases from V and 8 bases from J, with 19 bases in between. There are 15 residues in the CDR3. The CDR3 coding sequence is TGTGCCAGCAGCTTGGGGTTTGGAACAGGCCAAGGCTACACCTTC. Residues: CASSLGFGTGQGYTF. Full variable domain (remainder filled in from reference TRBV7-9 and TRBJ1-2): DTGVSQNPRHKITKRGQNVTFRCDPISEHNRLYWYRQTLGQGPEFLTYFQNEAQLEKSRLLSDRFSAERPKGSFSTLEIQRTEQGDSAMYLCASSLGFGTGQGYTFGSGTRLTVV.

The chain links TRBV9 to TRBJ2-5; a weak D match, TRBD2 (5 bases). The CDR3 sequence is 16 residues long. Germline loops: CDR1 SGDLS, CDR2 YYNGEE. The V and J ends lost 1 base and 1 base respectively, with 14 bases between them. For the CDR3, the DNA is TGTGCCAGCAGCGTATATGAGGGCTCTGCCCAAGAGACCCAGTACTTC. It translates to CASSVYEGSAQETQYF.

The J gene is TRBJ2-3, the V gene TRBV13, with D maybe TRBD1 (6 bases). The germline V and J ends were trimmed by 5 bases and 5 bases, with 17 bases remaining between them. Germline V gene sequence: CDR1 PRHDT, CDR2 FYEKMQ (reference sequence). This CDR3 comprises 15 residues. This CDR3 reads CASSPPLQGKDTQYF. DNA for the CDR3: TGTGCCAGCAGCCCCCCCTTACAGGGAAAAGATACGCAGTATTTT. Looking up the rest from reference TRBV13 and TRBJ2-3 gives the full variable domain: AAGVIQSPRHLIKEKRETATLKCYPIPRHDTVYWYQQGPGQDPQFLISFYEKMQSDKGSIPDRFSAQQFSDYHSELNMSSLELGDSALYFCASSPPLQGKDTQYFGPGTRLTVL.